This T cell receptor beta chain appears in the sequencing data of a study of vaccination and CD4 T cells after COVID-19. Study overall: Three convalescent patients underwent sampling at day 14 and then at days 161 to 241 post-vaccination, the study reports.

The time point is: late sampling 161 to 241 days after vaccination in three convalescent patients. The V segment lost 4 bases and the J segment 6 bases; nucleotides outside the gene matches: 4. CDR3 length: 14 residues. CDR1 and CDR2 from the germline V gene are ENHRY and SYGVKD. This clonotype has a handful of counts. Antigen unknown. TCRdb fed the PCR reads into MiXCR, producing one record per CDR3 protein. The table includes 25,000 to 35,000 distinct CDR3 sequences, 45% to 50% detected once. General study findings and limits: In median terms, SARS-CoV-2-reactive clonotypes went from about 20 to 38, a nonsignificant rise.

The sample was CD4+ T cells from blood, taken about 7 months after SARS-CoV-2 vaccination. The receptor comes from a human donor who had recovered from COVID-19. The chain has TRBV10-3 and TRBJ2-7; 12 bases fit TRBD1. The CDR3 coding sequence is TGTGCCATCAGTGTCCCGGGACAGGGGGCCGAGCAGTACTTC. Its protein product is CAISVPGQGAEQYF.